This entry concerns a single T cell receptor beta chain. This entry is derived from a study of blood T cell repertoires in COVID-19. In the study overall: From the United States, Italy and Spain came samples of acute and convalescent COVID-19.

Source study methods: From reference gene primer amplification, estimates of nucleated cell counts were derived. Some clones are missing from TCRdb's copy, which holds only in-frame ones; the method was immunoSEQ multiplex PCR. That table furnishes V, J and clone size, whereas the DNA furnished D and trimming. The sample lists about 98,000 clones, less than 85% occurring once. Sequenced input: peripheral blood. This receptor was identified in a man in his 70s with active or convalescent COVID-19.

CDR3 sequence: CASSSLGEGADTQYF. The CDR3 DNA reads as TGTGCCAGCAGCTCCTTAGGAGAGGGGGCAGATACGCAGTATTTT. V is TRBV6-5 and J is TRBJ2-3; maybe TRBD1 (6 bases). Deletions cut 6 bases from V and 4 bases from J, with 17 bases between. The CDR3 runs 15 residues. Per germline, CDR1 MNHEY and CDR2 SVGAGI.